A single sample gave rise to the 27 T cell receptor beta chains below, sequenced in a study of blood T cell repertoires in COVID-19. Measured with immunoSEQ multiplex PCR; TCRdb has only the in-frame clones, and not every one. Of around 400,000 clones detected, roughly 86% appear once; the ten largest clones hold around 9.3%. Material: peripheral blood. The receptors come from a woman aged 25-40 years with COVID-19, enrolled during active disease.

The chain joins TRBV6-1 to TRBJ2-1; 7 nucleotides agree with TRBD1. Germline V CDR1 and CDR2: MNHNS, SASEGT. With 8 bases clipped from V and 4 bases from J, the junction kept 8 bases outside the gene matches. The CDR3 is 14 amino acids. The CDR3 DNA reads TGTGCCAGCTCCCCCGGGACAGCGTACAATGAGCAGTTCTTC. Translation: CASSPGTAYNEQFF.

The CDR3 protein is CSASRKFGSGNTEAFF. The CDR3 DNA is TGCAGTGCTAGTAGAAAGTTTGGGTCGGGGAACACTGAAGCTTTCTTT. V usage is TRBV20-1 and J usage is TRBJ1-1; D unclear. V was trimmed by 3 bases and J by 1 base, leaving 18 bases between them. The CDR3 has 16 residues. CDR1 is DFQATT, CDR2 SNEGSKA, per germline (reference sequence).

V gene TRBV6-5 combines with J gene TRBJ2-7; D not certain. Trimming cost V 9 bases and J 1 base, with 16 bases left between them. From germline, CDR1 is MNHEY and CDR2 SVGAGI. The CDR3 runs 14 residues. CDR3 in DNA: TGTGCCAGTACTGCCGGGTTCACGTCCTACGAGCAGTACTTC. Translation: CASTAGFTSYEQYF.

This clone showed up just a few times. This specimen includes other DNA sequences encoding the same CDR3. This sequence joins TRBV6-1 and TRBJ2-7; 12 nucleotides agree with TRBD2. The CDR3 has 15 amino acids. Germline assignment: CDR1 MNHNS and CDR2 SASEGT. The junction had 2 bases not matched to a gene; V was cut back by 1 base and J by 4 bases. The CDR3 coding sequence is TGTGCCAGCAGTGAAGGACTAGCGGGAGTTTACGAGCAGTACTTC. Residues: CASSEGLAGVYEQYF.

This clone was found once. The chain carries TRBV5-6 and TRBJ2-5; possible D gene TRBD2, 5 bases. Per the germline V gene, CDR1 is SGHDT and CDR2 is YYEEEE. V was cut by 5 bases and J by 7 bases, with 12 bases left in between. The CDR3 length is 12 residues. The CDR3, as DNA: TGTGCCAGCAGTCTGACCGAGGGGACCCAGTACTTC. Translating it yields CASSLTEGTQYF.

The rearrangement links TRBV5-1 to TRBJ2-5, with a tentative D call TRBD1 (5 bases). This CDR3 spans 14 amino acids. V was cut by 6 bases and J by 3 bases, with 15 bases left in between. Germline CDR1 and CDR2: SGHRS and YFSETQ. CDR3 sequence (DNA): TGCGCCAGCACCCAGGGATCTGGGGAAGAGACCCAGTACTTC. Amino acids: CASTQGSGEETQYF.

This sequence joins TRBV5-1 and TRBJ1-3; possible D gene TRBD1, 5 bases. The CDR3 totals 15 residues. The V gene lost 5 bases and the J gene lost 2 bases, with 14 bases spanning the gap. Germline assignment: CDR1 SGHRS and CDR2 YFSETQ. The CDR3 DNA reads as TGCGCCAGCAGGCCGACGGGGGGAACTGGAAACACCATATATTTT. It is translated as CASRPTGGTGNTIYF.

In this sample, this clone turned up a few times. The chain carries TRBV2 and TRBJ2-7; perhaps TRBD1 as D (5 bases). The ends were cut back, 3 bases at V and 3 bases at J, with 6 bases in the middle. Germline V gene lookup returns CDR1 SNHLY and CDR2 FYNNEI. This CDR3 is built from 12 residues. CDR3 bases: TGTGCCAGCAGTGAGGACATCTACGAGCAGTACTTC. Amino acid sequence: CASSEDIYEQYF.

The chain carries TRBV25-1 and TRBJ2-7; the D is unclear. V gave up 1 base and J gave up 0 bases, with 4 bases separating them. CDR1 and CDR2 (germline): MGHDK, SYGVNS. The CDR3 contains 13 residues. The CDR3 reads CASSESSSYEQYF. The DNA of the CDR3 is TGTGCCAGCAGTGAATCCAGCTCCTACGAGCAGTACTTC.

The CDR3 here is CASSEGQGTQYF. The CDR3 coding sequence is TGTGCCAGCAGCGAGGGTCAGGGGACCCAGTACTTC. V usage is TRBV9 and J usage is TRBJ2-5; TRBD1 might be the D (5 bases). The CDR3 totals 12 residues. V lost 3 bases, J lost 7 bases, and 10 bases lay in between. Per germline, CDR1 SGDLS and CDR2 YYNGEE.

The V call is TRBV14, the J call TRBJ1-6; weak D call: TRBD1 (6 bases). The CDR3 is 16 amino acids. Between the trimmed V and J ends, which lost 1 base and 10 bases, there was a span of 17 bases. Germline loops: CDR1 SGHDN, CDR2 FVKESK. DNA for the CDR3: TGTGCCAGCAGCCAAGGCGGACGGGGGGCATCATCACCCCTCCACTTT. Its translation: CASSQGGRGASSPLHF.

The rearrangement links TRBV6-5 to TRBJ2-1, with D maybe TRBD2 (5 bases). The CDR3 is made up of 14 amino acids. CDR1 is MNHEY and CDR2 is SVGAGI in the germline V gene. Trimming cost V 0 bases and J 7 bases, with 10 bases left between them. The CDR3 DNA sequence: TGTGCCAGCAGTTACTCGAGACCGGGGAATGAGCAGTTCTTC. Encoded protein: CASSYSRPGNEQFF.

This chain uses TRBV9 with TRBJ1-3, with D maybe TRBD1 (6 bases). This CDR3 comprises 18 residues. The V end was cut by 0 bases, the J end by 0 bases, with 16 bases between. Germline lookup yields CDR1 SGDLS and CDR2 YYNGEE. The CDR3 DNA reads TGTGCCAGCAGCGTAGGCCCCATGACAGGTCTCTCTGGAAACACCATATATTTT. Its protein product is CASSVGPMTGLSGNTIYF.

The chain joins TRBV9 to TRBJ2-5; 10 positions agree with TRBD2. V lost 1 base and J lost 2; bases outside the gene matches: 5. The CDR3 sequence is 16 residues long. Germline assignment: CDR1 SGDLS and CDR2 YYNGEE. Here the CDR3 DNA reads TGTGCCAGCAGCGTACCTAGCGGGAGTAATCAAGAGACCCAGTACTTC. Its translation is CASSVPSGSNQETQYF.

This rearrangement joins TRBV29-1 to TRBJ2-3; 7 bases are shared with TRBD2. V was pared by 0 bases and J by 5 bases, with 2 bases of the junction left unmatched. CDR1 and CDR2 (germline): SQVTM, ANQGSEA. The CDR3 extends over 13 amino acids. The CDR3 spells CSVEEGTKDTQYF. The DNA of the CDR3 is TGCAGCGTTGAAGAAGGGACTAAAGATACGCAGTATTTT.

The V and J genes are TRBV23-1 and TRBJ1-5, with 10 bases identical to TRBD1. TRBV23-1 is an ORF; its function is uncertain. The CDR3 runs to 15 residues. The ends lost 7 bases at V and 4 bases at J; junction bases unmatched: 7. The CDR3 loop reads CASKKGQGGNQPQHF. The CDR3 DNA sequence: TGCGCCAGCAAGAAAGGACAGGGGGGGAATCAGCCCCAGCATTTT.

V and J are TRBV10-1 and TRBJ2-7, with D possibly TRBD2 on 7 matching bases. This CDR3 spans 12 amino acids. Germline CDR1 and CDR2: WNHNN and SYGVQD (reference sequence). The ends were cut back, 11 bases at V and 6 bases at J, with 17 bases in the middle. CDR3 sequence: CADIIGGGEQYF. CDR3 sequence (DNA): TGCGCCGACATCATAGGGGGGGGCGAGCAGTACTTC.

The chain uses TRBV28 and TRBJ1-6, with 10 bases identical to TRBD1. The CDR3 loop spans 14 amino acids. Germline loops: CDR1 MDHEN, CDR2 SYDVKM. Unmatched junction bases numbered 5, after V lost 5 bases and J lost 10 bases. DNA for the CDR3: TGTGCCAGCAGTGGGGACAGGGGATGGTCACCCCTCCACTTT. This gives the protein CASSGDRGWSPLHF.

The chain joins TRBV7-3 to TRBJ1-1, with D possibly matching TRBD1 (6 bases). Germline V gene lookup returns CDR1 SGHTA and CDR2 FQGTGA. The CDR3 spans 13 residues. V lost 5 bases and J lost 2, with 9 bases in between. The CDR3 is CASSRTVNTEAFF. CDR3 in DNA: TGTGCCAGCAGCCGGACAGTAAACACTGAAGCTTTCTTT.

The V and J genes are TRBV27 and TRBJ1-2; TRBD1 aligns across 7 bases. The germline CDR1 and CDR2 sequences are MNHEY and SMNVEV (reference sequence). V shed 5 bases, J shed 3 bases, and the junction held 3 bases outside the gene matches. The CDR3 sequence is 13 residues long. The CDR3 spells CASSPQGDYGYTF. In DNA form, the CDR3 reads TGTGCCAGCAGTCCCCAGGGGGACTATGGCTACACCTTC.

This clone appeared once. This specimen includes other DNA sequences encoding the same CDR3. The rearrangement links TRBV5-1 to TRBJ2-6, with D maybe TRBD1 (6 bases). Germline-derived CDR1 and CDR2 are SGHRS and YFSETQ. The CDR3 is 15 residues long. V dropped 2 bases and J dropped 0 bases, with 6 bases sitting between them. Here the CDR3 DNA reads TGCGCCAGCAGCTTAGGGGGCTCTGGGGCCAACGTCCTGACTTTC. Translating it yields CASSLGGSGANVLTF.

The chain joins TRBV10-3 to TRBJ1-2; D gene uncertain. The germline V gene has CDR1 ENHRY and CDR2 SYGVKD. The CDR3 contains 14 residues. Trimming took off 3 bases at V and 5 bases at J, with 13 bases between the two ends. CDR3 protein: CAISDQSSGYGYTF. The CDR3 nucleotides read TGTGCCATCAGTGACCAATCATCGGGATATGGCTACACCTTC.

CDR3 sequence: CASSEVGTSLYEQFF. The CDR3 DNA reads TGTGCCAGCAGTGAAGTCGGGACTAGCTTGTATGAGCAGTTCTTC. The chain employs TRBV6-4 and TRBJ2-1; TRBD2 matches at 9 bases. V was clipped by 3 bases and J by 8 bases; unmatched bases: 8. Germline CDR1 and CDR2: MRHNA and SNTAGT. This CDR3 has 15 amino acids.

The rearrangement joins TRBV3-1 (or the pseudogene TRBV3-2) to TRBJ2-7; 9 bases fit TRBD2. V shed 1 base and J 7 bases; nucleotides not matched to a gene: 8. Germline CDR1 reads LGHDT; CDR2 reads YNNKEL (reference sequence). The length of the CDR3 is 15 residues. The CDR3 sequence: CASSQVNGLASEQYF. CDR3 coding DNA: TGTGCCAGCAGCCAAGTCAACGGACTAGCGAGTGAGCAGTACTTC.

CDR3 nucleotides: TGCGCCAGCAGCTTGGCCGGGGGAGGCTACACCTTC. It codes for CASSLAGGGYTF. This chain links TRBV5-1 with TRBJ1-2; D may be TRBD1 (5 bases). Germline loops: CDR1 SGHRS, CDR2 YFSETQ. The ends were cut back, 0 bases at V and 8 bases at J, with 8 bases in the middle. The CDR3 is made up of 12 amino acids. Full variable domain (remainder filled in from reference TRBV5-1 and TRBJ1-2): KAGVTQTPRYLIKTRGQQVTLSCSPISGHRSVSWYQQTPGQGLQFLFEYFSETQRNKGNFPGRFSGRQFSNSRSEMNVSTLELGDSALYLCASSLAGGGYTFGSGTRLTVV.

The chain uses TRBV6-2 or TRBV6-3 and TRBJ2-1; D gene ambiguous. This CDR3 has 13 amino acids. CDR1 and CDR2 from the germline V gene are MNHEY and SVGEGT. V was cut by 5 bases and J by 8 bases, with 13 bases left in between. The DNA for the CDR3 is TGTGCCAGCAGTACCGACTTCGGCGATGAGCAGTTCTTC. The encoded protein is CASSTDFGDEQFF.

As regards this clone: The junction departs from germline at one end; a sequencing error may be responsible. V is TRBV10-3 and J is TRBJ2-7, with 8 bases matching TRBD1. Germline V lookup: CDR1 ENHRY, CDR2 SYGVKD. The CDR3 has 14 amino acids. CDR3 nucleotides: TGTGCCATCAGCCAGGGGGCGGGTTCCTTCGAGCAGTACTTC. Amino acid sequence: CAISQGAGSFEQYF.